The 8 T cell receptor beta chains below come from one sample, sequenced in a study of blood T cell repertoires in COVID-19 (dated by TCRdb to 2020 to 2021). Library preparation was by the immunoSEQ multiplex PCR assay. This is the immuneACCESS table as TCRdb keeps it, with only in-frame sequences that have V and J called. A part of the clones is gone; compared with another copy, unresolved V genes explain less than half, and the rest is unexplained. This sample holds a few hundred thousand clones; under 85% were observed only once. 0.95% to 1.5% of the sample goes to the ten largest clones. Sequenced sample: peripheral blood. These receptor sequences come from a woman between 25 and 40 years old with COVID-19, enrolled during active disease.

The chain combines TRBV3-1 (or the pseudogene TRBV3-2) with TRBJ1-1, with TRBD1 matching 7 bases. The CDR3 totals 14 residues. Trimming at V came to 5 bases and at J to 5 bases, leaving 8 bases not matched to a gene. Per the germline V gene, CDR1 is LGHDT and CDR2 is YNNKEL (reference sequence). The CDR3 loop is CASSGQPGGTEAFF. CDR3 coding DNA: TGTGCCAGCAGCGGACAGCCAGGGGGAACTGAAGCTTTCTTT.

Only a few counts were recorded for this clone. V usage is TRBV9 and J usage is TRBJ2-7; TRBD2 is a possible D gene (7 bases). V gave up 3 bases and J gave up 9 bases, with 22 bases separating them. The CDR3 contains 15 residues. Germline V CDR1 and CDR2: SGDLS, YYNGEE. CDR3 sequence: CASSGSGGEGFAQYF. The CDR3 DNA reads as TGTGCCAGCAGCGGCTCGGGGGGCGAAGGGTTCGCGCAGTACTTC.

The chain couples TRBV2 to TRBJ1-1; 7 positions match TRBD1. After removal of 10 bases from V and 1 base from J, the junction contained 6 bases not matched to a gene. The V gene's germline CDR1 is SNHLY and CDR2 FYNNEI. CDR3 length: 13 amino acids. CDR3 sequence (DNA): TGTGCCATCTACCGGGACAGGAACACTGAAGCTTTCTTT. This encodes CAIYRDRNTEAFF.

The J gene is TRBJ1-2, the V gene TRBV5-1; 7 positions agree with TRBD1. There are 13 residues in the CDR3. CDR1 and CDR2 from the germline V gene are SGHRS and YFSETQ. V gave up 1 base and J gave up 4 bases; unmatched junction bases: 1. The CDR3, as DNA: TGCGCCAGCAGCTTGCGACAGGGCTATGGCTACACCTTC. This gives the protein CASSLRQGYGYTF.

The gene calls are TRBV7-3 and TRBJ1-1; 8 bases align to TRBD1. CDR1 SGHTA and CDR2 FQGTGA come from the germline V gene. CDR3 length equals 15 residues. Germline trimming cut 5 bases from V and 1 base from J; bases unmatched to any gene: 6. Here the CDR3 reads CASSATGTGNTEAFF. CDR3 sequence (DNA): TGTGCCAGCAGCGCCACCGGGACAGGGAACACTGAAGCTTTCTTT.

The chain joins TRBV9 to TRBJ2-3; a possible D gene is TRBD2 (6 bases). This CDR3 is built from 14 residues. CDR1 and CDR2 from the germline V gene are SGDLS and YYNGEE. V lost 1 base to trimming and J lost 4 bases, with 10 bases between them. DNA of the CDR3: TGTGCCAGCAGCGTAAGCGGGTCATCAGATACGCAGTATTTT. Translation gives CASSVSGSSDTQYF.

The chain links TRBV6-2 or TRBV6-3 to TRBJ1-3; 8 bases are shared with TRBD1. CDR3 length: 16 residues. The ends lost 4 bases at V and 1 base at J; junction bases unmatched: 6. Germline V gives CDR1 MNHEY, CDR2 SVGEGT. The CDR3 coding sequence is TGTGCCAGCAGTTCGACCAGGACAGGGTCTGGAAACACCATATATTTT. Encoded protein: CASSSTRTGSGNTIYF.

Here the CDR3 DNA reads TGTGCCATCAAAGCAGGGACAGGGGGCTTAGAGTCTAATGAAAAACTGTTTTTT. Translating it yields CAIKAGTGGLESNEKLFF. The chain links TRBV10-3 to TRBJ1-4, with 12 bases that match TRBD1. V trimming: 7 bases; J trimming: 3 bases; junction bases outside the gene matches: 12. Germline V gives CDR1 ENHRY, CDR2 SYGVKD. This CDR3 contains 18 residues.